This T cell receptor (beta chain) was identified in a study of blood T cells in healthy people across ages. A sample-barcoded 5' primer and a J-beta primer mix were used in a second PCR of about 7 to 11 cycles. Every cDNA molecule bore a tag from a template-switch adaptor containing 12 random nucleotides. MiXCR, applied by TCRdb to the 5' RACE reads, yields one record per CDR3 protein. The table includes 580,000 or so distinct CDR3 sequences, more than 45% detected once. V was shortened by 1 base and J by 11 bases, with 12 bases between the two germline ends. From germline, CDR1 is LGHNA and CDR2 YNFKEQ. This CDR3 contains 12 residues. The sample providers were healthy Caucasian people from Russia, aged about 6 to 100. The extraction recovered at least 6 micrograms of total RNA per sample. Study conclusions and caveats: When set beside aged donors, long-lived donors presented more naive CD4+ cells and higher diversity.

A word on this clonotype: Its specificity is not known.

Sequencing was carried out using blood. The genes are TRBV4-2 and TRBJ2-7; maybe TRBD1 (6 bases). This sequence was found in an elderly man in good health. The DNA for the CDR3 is TGTGCCAGCAGCCAAGTAGCAGGGGTGAAGTACTTC. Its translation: CASSQVAGVKYF.